A selection of T cell receptor beta chains follows, all from one sample in a study of shared clonotypes between healthy human individuals. Only in-frame clones appear in the TCRdb table, and some are missing; sequencing was by immunoSEQ multiplex PCR. The data hold a few million clones, with approximately 92% observed a single time. Source material: naive CD4+ T cells sorted from blood. Every receptor here comes from a man aged 18-30 years in good health. Both conserved end residues are part of each CDR3. The order of the fields is clone size, V gene, J gene, D gene, CDR3 protein, CDR3 DNA. A D gene is named only where the DNA matches it firmly. Not all rows give a size; the values are once, few, many and, for expanded clones, a class.

>once|TRBV5-1|TRBJ1-1|TRBD1
CASSRQGASSEAFF
TGCGCCAGCAGCCGACAGGGGGCATCGAGCGAAGCTTTCTTT
>-|TRBV4-1|TRBJ2-4|-
CASSQERDLAKNIQYF
TGCGCCAGCAGCCAAGAAAGGGATTTAGCCAAAAACATTCAGTACTTC
>-|TRBV7-9|TRBJ1-2|-
CASSLGRADGYTF
TGTGCCAGCAGCTTAGGAAGAGCGGATGGCTACACCTTC
>-|TRBV28|TRBJ2-2|-
CASSLSPGELFF
TGTGCCAGCAGTTTGAGCCCCGGGGAGCTGTTTTTT
>-|TRBV9|TRBJ1-2|-
CASSVSSSPGQGYTF
TGTGCCAGCAGCGTAAGTTCCTCGCCAGGCCAGGGCTACACCTTC
>-|TRBV19|TRBJ2-1|TRBD2
CASSQGLAVYNEQFF
TGTGCCAGTAGCCAGGGACTAGCGGTTTACAATGAGCAGTTCTTC
>-|TRBV6-1|TRBJ2-6|TRBD1
CASRSGTGTNVLTF
TGTGCCAGCCGATCCGGGACAGGGACCAACGTCCTGACTTTC
>-|TRBV27|TRBJ2-1|-
CASSLRGISYNEQFF
TGTGCCAGCTCTTTAAGGGGGATCTCCTACAATGAGCAGTTCTTC
>few|TRBV9|TRBJ1-1|-
CASSSMNTEAFF
TGTGCCAGCAGTTCGATGAACACTGAAGCTTTCTTT
>-|TRBV30|TRBJ2-2|-
CAWSSNSWYGELFF
TGTGCCTGGAGTAGTAACAGTTGGTACGGGGAGCTGTTTTTT
>-|TRBV5-4|TRBJ2-1|TRBD1
CASSFGDRNIYNEQFF
TGTGCCAGCAGCTTTGGGGACAGGAACATCTACAATGAGCAGTTCTTC
>-|TRBV19|TRBJ2-2|-
CASTPGVIITGELFF
TGTGCCAGTACCCCCGGAGTAATTATCACCGGGGAGCTGTTTTTT
>-|TRBV30|TRBJ1-3|-
CAWTDRRVAGRKTGNTIYF
TGTGCCTGGACCGACCGCAGGGTGGCAGGCCGGAAAACTGGAAACACCATATATTTT
>-|TRBV19|TRBJ1-5|TRBD1
CASSSTGDQPQHF
TGTGCCAGTAGTTCCACAGGGGATCAGCCCCAGCATTTT
>-|TRBV1|TRBJ2-1|-
CTSSPLTGTSTNEQFF
TGCACCAGCAGTCCTCTAACCGGGACTAGTACGAATGAGCAGTTCTTC
>once|TRBV19|TRBJ1-6|TRBD1
CASSMTGGSSPLHF
TGTGCCAGTAGTATGACAGGGGGCAGTTCACCCCTCCACTTT
>-|TRBV5-1|TRBJ2-5|TRBD2
CASSLPAGDQETQYF
TGCGCCAGCAGCTTGCCAGCGGGGGATCAAGAGACCCAGTACTTC
>-|TRBV27|TRBJ1-6|-
CASSLSGNNSPLHF
TGTGCCAGCAGTTTATCCGGCAATAATTCACCCCTCCACTTT
>-|TRBV6-5|TRBJ2-1|TRBD2
CASSYLAGTYNEQFF
TGTGCCAGCAGCTACCTAGCGGGAACCTACAATGAGCAGTTCTTC
>-|TRBV6-6|TRBJ2-7|-
CASRNHRDTEEQYF
TGTGCCAGCAGGAACCACAGGGATACGGAAGAGCAGTACTTC
>-|TRBV21-1|TRBJ2-7|-
CASSTRSSGGPAYEQYF
TGTGCCAGCAGCACCCGTTCTAGCGGGGGCCCCGCCTACGAGCAGTACTTC
>-|TRBV28|TRBJ1-5|-
CASSSVTENNQPQHF
TGTGCCAGCAGTTCCGTGACAGAAAACAATCAGCCCCAGCATTTT
>-|TRBV9|TRBJ2-6|-
CASSVVGSGANVLTF
TGTGCCAGCAGCGTAGTCGGGTCTGGGGCCAACGTCCTGACTTTC
>-|TRBV4-3|TRBJ2-6|-
CASSQDLVSPATSGANVLTF
TGCGCCAGCAGCCAAGATCTTGTTTCGCCAGCCACATCTGGGGCCAACGTCCTGACTTTC
>-|TRBV7-6|TRBJ2-3|-
CASSDLPSGDATQYF
TGTGCCAGCAGCGACCTTCCATCGGGGGATGCTACGCAGTATTTT
>-|TRBV29-1|TRBJ2-1|TRBD1
CSVQGERNEQFF
TGCAGCGTCCAGGGGGAGAGGAATGAGCAGTTCTTC
>-|TRBV7-9|TRBJ1-4|TRBD1
CASRSDRAEKLFF
TGTGCCAGCAGATCCGACAGGGCTGAAAAACTGTTTTTT
>-|TRBV7-9|TRBJ2-1|-
CASSLTYNDNEQFF
TGTGCCAGCAGCTTAACCTATAATGACAATGAGCAGTTCTTC
>-|TRBV29-1|TRBJ2-1|TRBD2
CSATSGGYNEQFF
TGCAGCGCGACTAGCGGGGGTTACAATGAGCAGTTCTTC
>-|TRBV7-2|TRBJ1-5|TRBD1
CASSLARGGGSNQPQHF
TGTGCCAGCAGCTTAGCCAGGGGGGGTGGCAGCAATCAGCCCCAGCATTTT
>-|TRBV6-1|TRBJ1-3|-
CASRSGGRNTIYF
TGTGCCAGCAGATCCGGGGGGAGAAACACCATATATTTT
>-|TRBV6-6|TRBJ1-1|-
CASRITGLGVAEAFF
TGTGCCAGCAGAATCACGGGACTTGGGGTCGCTGAAGCTTTCTTT